The present T cell receptor (beta chain) was sequenced within a study of control samples from healthy donors and cancer patients. The repertoire was sequenced with immunoSEQ multiplex PCR; TCRdb's copy has only in-frame clones and lacks some. This repertoire shows some 120,000 clones, roughly 91% found once; its top ten account for 1.5% to 2%. A note on this clone: Within the sample, other DNA sequences also encode this same CDR3.

Specimen: PBMCs. The clonotype was recovered from a man aged 45-65 years with head and neck cancer.

The CDR3 nucleotides are TGTGCCATCAGTGAGTCCAGGGGGCCCCTCCACTTT. As protein: CAISESRGPLHF. The chain has TRBV10-3 and TRBJ1-6, with 7 bases aligning to TRBD1. The V gene's germline CDR1 is ENHRY and CDR2 SYGVKD. This CDR3 is 12 amino acids long. Trimming removed 0 bases from V and 13 bases from J; junction bases left unmatched: 0.